This T cell receptor beta chain appears in the sequencing data of a study of patients and donors after allogeneic stem cell transplantation (dated by TCRdb to 2018 to 2020). The library was obtained by RT-PCR. Reads for this sample came from a NextSeq 550. TCRdb handled the public reads itself, with Q25 trimming in fastp and clone calling in MiXCR, and kept productive beta chains. Duplicate CDR3 protein sequences are folded into a single record with the most common DNA and genes. Counted in this sample were about 110,000 distinct CDR3 sequences; about a third of them appeared once. Clones ranked in the top ten supply approximately 30% of the sample. V lost 10 bases and J lost 8 bases; the stretch between them is 8 bases long. The CDR3 contains 10 residues, cysteine and phenylalanine counted. The DNA shown is the 30-base CDR3, in frame from base 1. In the germline V gene (reference sequence), CDR1 corresponds to SEHNR and CDR2 to FQNEAQ.

As to this clonotype: Its cognate antigen has yet to be identified. The sample holds no much larger clone one base away, and base qualities are not on file.

Sample: blood, either unsorted or a sorted T cell fraction (not recorded which). In this chain, TRBV7-9 is recombined with TRBJ1-4; the D segment cannot be called with confidence. The sequence was obtained from a human donor who was either an allogeneic HSCT recipient or a stem cell or donor lymphocyte infusion donor (not recorded which). It is not recorded whose cells these are; they may come from a transplant donor. The DNA is TGTGCCACCCAAGGGGAAAAACTGTTTTTT. This encodes CATQGEKLFF. Reference TRBV7-9 and TRBJ1-4 genes cover what lies past the CDR3, so the full variable domain is DTGVSQNPRHKITKRGQNVTFRCDPISEHNRLYWYRQTLGQGPEFLTYFQNEAQLEKSRLLSDRFSAERPKGSFSTLEIQRTEQGDSAMYLCATQGEKLFFGSGTQLSVL.